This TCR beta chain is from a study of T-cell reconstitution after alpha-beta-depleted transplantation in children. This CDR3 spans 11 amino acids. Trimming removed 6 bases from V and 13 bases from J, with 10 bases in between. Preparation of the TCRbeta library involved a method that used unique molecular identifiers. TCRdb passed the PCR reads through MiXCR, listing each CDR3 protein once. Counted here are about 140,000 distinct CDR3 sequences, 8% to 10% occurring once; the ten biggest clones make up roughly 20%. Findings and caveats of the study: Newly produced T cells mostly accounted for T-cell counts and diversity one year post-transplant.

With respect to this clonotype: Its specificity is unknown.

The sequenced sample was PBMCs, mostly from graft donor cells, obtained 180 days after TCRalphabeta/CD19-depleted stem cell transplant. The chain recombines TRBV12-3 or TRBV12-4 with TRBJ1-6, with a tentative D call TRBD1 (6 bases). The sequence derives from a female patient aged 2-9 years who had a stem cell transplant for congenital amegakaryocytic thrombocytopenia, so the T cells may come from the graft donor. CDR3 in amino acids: CASREGGPLHF. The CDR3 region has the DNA TGTGCCAGCAGGGAAGGGGGTCCCCTCCACTTT.